This note documents a single T cell receptor beta chain sequence. Its antigen is unidentified. This sample was included in a study of graft-versus-host responses after intestinal transplantation. Trimming took 0 bases from V and 2 from J, leaving 0 bases between them. Germline loops: CDR1 SGHRS, CDR2 YFSETQ. This CDR3 spans 13 amino acids. The method was immunoSEQ multiplex PCR; TCRdb's version includes in-frame clones alone and lacks a portion of them. The sample consists of under 100,000 clones, about 94% of them appearing once. Notes on the study in general: Early post-transplant falls in HvG clones accompanied the peak levels of circulating GvH clones.

Specimen: unstimulated CD4+ T cells sorted from spleen or lymph node cells, collected before transplant. This clonotype was sampled from a human donor who was the organ donor for an intestinal transplant. The J gene is TRBJ2-6, the V gene TRBV5-1; no reliable D call. The CDR3 protein is CASSLAGANVLTF. The CDR3 DNA sequence: TGCGCCAGCAGCTTGGCTGGGGCCAACGTCCTGACTTTC.